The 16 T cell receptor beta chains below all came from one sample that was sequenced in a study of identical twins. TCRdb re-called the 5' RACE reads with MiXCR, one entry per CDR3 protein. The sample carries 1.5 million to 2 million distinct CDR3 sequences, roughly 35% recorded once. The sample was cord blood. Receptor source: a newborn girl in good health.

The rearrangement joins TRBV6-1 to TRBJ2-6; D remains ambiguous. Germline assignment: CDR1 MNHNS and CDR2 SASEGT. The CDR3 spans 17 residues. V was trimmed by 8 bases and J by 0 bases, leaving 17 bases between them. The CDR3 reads CASGHIALDSGANVLTF. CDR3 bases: TGTGCCAGCGGCCATATAGCACTGGACTCTGGGGCCAACGTCCTGACTTTC.

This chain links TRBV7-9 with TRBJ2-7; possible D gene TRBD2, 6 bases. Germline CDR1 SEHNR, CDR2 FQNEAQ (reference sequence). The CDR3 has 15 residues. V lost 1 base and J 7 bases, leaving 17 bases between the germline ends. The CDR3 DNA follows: TGTGCCAGCAGCTTAGATCTAGCGACTTTGGGGGAGCAGTACTTC. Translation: CASSLDLATLGEQYF.

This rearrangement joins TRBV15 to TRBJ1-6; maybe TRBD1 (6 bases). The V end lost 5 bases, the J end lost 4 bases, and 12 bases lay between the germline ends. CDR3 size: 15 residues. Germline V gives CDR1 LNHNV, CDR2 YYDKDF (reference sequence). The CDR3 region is CATSRDRHYNSPLHF. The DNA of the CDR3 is TGTGCCACCAGCCGCGACAGGCATTATAATTCACCCCTCCACTTT.

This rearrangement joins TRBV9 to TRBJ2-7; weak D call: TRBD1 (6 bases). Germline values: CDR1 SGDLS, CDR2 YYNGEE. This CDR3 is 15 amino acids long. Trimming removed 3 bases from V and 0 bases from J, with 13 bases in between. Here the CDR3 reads CASSASPDSSYEQYF. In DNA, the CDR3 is TGTGCCAGCAGCGCATCCCCGGACAGCTCCTACGAGCAGTACTTC.

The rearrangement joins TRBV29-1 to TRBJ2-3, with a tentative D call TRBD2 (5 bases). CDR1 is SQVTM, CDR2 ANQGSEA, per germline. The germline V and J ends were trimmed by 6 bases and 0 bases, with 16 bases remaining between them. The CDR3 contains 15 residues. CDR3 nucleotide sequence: TGCAGCGTACTTGGACTCCCCGCTAGCACAGATACGCAGTATTTT. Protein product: CSVLGLPASTDTQYF.

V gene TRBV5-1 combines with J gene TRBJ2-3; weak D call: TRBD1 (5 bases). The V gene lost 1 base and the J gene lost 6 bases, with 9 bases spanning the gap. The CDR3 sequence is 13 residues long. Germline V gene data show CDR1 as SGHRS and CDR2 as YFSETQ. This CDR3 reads CASSLRRVDTQYF. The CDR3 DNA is TGCGCCAGCAGCTTGCGCAGGGTCGATACGCAGTATTTT.

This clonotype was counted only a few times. This chain's CDR3 is CASSQALWGAEKLFF. CDR3 coding DNA: TGTGCCAGCAGCCAAGCGCTTTGGGGGGCTGAAAAACTGTTTTTT. The chain recombines TRBV4-2 with TRBJ1-4, with D maybe TRBD1 (6 bases). With 1 base removed from V and 7 bases from J, the gap between germline ends came to 13 bases. This CDR3 has 15 amino acids. Germline values: CDR1 LGHNA, CDR2 YNFKEQ.

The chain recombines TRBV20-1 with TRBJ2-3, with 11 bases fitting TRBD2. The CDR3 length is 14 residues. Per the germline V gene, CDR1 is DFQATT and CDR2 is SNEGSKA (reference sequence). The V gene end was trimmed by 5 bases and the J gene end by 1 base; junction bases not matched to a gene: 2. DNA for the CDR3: TGCAGTGCTGTACTAGCGGGAGGCACAGATACGCAGTATTTT. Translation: CSAVLAGGTDTQYF.

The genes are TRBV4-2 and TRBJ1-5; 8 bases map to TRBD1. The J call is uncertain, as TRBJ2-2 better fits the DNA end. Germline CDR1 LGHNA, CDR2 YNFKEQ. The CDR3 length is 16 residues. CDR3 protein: CASSQEVRGRNGELFF. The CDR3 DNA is TGTGCCAGCAGCCAAGAAGTCAGGGGGCGAAACGGGGAGCTGTTTTTT.

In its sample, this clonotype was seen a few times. In nucleotides, the CDR3 is TGTGCCAGCAGATTTCGTCCCCGGACCGCAGATACGCAGTATTTT. It yields the protein CASRFRPRTADTQYF. The rearrangement uses TRBV6-6 and TRBJ2-3; D unresolved. The CDR3 runs 15 residues. Germline V gives CDR1 MNHNY, CDR2 SVGAGI (reference sequence). The germline V and J ends were trimmed by 6 bases and 4 bases, with 17 bases remaining between them.

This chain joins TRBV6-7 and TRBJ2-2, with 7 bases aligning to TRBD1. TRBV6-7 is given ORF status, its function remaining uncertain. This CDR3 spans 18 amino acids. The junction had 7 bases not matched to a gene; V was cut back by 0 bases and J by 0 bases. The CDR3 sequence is CASSYSGKTGPNTGELFF. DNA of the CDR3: TGTGCCAGCAGTTACTCTGGGAAGACAGGGCCGAACACCGGGGAGCTGTTTTTT.

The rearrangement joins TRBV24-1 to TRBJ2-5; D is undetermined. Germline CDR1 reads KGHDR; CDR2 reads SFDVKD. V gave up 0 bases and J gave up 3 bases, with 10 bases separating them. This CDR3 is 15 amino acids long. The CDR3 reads CATSDLSSTKETQYF. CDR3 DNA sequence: TGTGCCACCAGTGATTTGTCGTCCACCAAAGAGACCCAGTACTTC.

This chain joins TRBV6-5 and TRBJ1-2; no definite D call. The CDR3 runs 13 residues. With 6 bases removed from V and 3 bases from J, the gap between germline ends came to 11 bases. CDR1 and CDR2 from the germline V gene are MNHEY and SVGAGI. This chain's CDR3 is CASSPVDDYGYTF. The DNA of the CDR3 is TGTGCCAGCAGCCCGGTAGATGACTATGGCTACACCTTC.

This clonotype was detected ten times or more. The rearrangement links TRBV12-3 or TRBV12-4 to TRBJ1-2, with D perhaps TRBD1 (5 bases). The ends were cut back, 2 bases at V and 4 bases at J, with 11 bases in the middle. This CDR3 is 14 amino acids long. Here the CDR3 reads CASSLPGMIYGYTF. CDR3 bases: TGTGCCAGCAGTTTACCAGGGATGATCTATGGCTACACCTTC.

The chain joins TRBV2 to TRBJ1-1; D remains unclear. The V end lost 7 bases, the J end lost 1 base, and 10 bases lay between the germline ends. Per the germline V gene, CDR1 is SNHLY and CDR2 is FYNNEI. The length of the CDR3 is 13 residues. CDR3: CASIWAPNTEAFF. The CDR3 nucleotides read TGTGCCAGCATCTGGGCCCCGAACACTGAAGCTTTCTTT.

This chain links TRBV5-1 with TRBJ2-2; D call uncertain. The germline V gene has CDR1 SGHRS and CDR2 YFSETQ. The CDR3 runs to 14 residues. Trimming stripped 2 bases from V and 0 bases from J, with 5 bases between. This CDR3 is CASSFDANTGELFF. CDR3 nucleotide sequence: TGCGCCAGCAGCTTTGACGCGAACACCGGGGAGCTGTTTTTT.